The 19 T cell receptor beta chains presented below share a single source sample, sequenced in a study of cytomegalovirus exposure and HLA in healthy donors. 60 Vbeta and 13 Jbeta primers were used in PCR. This table comes from immunoSEQ multiplex PCR, and its TCRdb copy is limited to in-frame clones, with some not included. The sample records about 190,000 clones, around 88% being singletons. The sequenced sample consisted of PBMCs. The receptors come from a man aged 40-50 years in good health and CMV-seropositive.

The chain combines TRBV9 with TRBJ2-3, with D hard to call. Germline V gene lookup returns CDR1 SGDLS and CDR2 YYNGEE. The V end was cut by 0 bases, the J end by 5 bases, with 4 bases between. The CDR3 length is 12 residues. The CDR3 protein is CASSVGLDTQYF. CDR3 bases: TGTGCCAGCAGCGTAGGGCTAGATACGCAGTATTTT.

The J gene is TRBJ2-7, the V gene TRBV28, with 7 positions matching TRBD2. V lost 6 bases and J lost 6; bases outside the gene matches: 8. The germline gives CDR1 MDHEN, CDR2 SYDVKM. The CDR3 is 13 amino acids. The CDR3 protein is CASSRGGYGEQYF. CDR3 in DNA: TGTGCCAGCAGCCGGGGAGGGTATGGCGAGCAGTACTTC.

V gene TRBV9 combines with J gene TRBJ2-6, with unresolved D. CDR1 and CDR2 from the germline V gene are SGDLS and YYNGEE. Between the trimmed V and J ends, which lost 0 bases and 2 bases, there was a span of 6 bases. The CDR3 is 15 amino acids. CDR3 sequence reads: CASSVGRAGANVLTF. The CDR3 DNA sequence: TGTGCCAGCAGCGTAGGTCGAGCTGGGGCCAACGTCCTGACTTTC.

The chain has TRBV18 and TRBJ2-1, with D maybe TRBD1 (6 bases). CDR1 KGHSH and CDR2 LQKENI come from the germline V gene. Trimming took off 6 bases at V and 5 bases at J, with 11 bases between the two ends. The CDR3 runs 13 residues. The CDR3 nucleotides are TGTGCCAGCTCCCAAGGACAGAACAATGAGCAGTTCTTC. Translated, it gives CASSQGQNNEQFF.

The chain uses TRBV5-1 and TRBJ2-7; unclear D gene. Germline CDR1 reads SGHRS; CDR2 reads YFSETQ. The CDR3 has 14 amino acids. V lost 0 bases, J lost 0 bases, and 7 bases lay in between. DNA of the CDR3: TGCGCCAGCAGCTTGGGGCCTCCCTCCTACGAGCAGTACTTC. Amino acids: CASSLGPPSYEQYF.

The V call is TRBV27, the J call TRBJ2-3; 10 nucleotides line up with TRBD2. Germline-derived CDR1 and CDR2 are MNHEY and SMNVEV (reference sequence). The CDR3 has 14 amino acids. Germline trimming cut 3 bases from V and 5 bases from J; bases unmatched to any gene: 2. The CDR3 coding sequence is TGTGCCAGCAGTTTGCTAGCGGGAGTAGATACGCAGTATTTT. This encodes CASSLLAGVDTQYF.

V gene TRBV27 combines with J gene TRBJ2-3; a weak D match, TRBD2 (5 bases). Germline CDR1 is MNHEY and CDR2 is SMNVEV (reference sequence). V was cut by 6 bases and J by 4 bases, with 8 bases left in between. The CDR3 spans 12 residues. CDR3: CASSGVPDTQYF. Here the CDR3 DNA reads TGTGCCAGCAGCGGGGTGCCAGATACGCAGTATTTT.

The V and J genes are TRBV18 and TRBJ2-5, with 14 bases aligning to TRBD2. The J call is doubtful: the DNA matches TRBJ2-7 better. CDR3 length equals 14 residues. Germline V gene data show CDR1 as KGHSH and CDR2 as LQKENI. The CDR3 region has the DNA TGTGCCAGCTCACGAGGACTAGCGGGAGGCGAGCAGTACTTC. Its protein is CASSRGLAGGEQYF.

V and J are TRBV11-2 and TRBJ2-5, with D possibly being TRBD2 (5 bases). Germline V gene lookup returns CDR1 SGHAT and CDR2 FQNNGV. The CDR3 sequence is 16 residues long. With 1 base removed from V and 1 base from J, the gap between germline ends came to 13 bases. This chain's CDR3 is CASSLGVLGTQETQYF. The CDR3 bases are TGTGCCAGCAGCTTAGGCGTACTAGGCACCCAAGAGACCCAGTACTTC.

The chain combines TRBV9 with TRBJ2-7; TRBD2 agrees at 7 bases. The junction had 6 bases not matched to a gene; V was cut back by 0 bases and J by 3 bases. Germline CDR1 is SGDLS and CDR2 is YYNGEE. This CDR3 has 15 amino acids. For the CDR3, the DNA is TGTGCCAGCAGCGTAGCGGCGGGAGAGGGCTACGAGCAGTACTTC. This encodes CASSVAAGEGYEQYF.

This chain uses TRBV6-5 with TRBJ1-2; 7 nucleotides match TRBD1. Per the germline V gene, CDR1 is MNHEY and CDR2 is SVGAGI. J lost 6 bases, V lost 1 base, and 8 bases had no gene match. This CDR3 spans 15 amino acids. CDR3 nucleotide sequence: TGTGCCAGCAGTTACTGGGACAGTCCGCTTAATGGCTACACCTTC. This translates into CASSYWDSPLNGYTF.

The genes are TRBV7-2 and TRBJ2-7; D may be TRBD1 (6 bases). V was pared by 3 bases and J by 6 bases, with 9 bases between. The CDR3 totals 12 residues. The germline gives CDR1 SGHTA, CDR2 FQGNSA. DNA for the CDR3: TGTGCCAGCAGCTTGGGGACACCCGAGCAGTACTTC. Translation gives CASSLGTPEQYF. Looking up the rest from reference TRBV7-2 and TRBJ2-7 gives the full variable domain: GAGVSQSPSNKVTEKGKDVELRCDPISGHTALYWYRQSLGQGLEFLIYFQGNSAPDKSGLPSDRFSAERTGGSVSTLTIQRTQQEDSAVYLCASSLGTPEQYFGPGTRLTVT.

The genes are TRBV6-1 and TRBJ1-5, with D perhaps TRBD1 (6 bases). This CDR3 has 14 residues. Per germline, CDR1 MNHNS and CDR2 SASEGT. The V gene lost 4 bases and the J gene lost 6 bases, with 13 bases spanning the gap. CDR3 loop: CASSVREGGQPQHF. The CDR3 coding sequence is TGTGCCAGCAGTGTTCGGGAAGGGGGTCAGCCCCAGCATTTT.

The genes are TRBV28 and TRBJ1-5; D not certain. V shed 5 bases and J shed 4 bases, with 6 bases lying between them. This CDR3 has 12 amino acids. Germline assignment: CDR1 MDHEN and CDR2 SYDVKM. CDR3 bases: TGTGCCAGCAGTATCGTAAATCAGCCCCAGCATTTT. Translated: CASSIVNQPQHF.

The V call is TRBV6-1, the J call TRBJ1-2; 9 bases line up with TRBD1. The CDR3 length is 13 residues. V trimming: 4 bases; J trimming: 9 bases; junction bases outside the gene matches: 6. The germline CDR1 and CDR2 sequences are MNHNS and SASEGT. The CDR3 reads CASSAGQGRSYTF. CDR3 nucleotide sequence: TGTGCCAGCAGTGCAGGACAGGGGCGAAGCTACACCTTC.

The V gene is TRBV6-5, the J gene TRBJ2-3; 8 bases map to TRBD1. V was clipped by 4 bases and J by 2 bases; unmatched bases: 5. Per germline, CDR1 MNHEY and CDR2 SVGAGI. This CDR3 is built from 15 residues. CDR3 loop: CASSFRTGTTDTQYF. CDR3 bases: TGTGCCAGCAGTTTCCGGACAGGGACCACAGATACGCAGTATTTT.

This sequence joins TRBV7-9 and TRBJ2-7; TRBD1 aligns across 10 bases. Germline trimming cut 5 bases from V and 5 bases from J; bases unmatched to any gene: 6. This CDR3 is built from 14 residues. CDR1 is SEHNR and CDR2 is FQNEAQ in the germline V gene (reference sequence). Here the CDR3 reads CASSPRDRGHEQYF. The CDR3 DNA sequence: TGTGCCAGCAGCCCCCGGGACAGGGGCCACGAGCAGTACTTC.

This sequence joins TRBV21-1 and TRBJ1-1. TRBV21-1 is a listed pseudogene. The CDR3 totals 10 residues. CDR3 sequence reads: CARDLTEAFF. The CDR3 bases are TGTGCCAGAGACTTGACTGAAGCTTTCTTT.

V is TRBV27 and J is TRBJ2-3; 14 bases align to TRBD2. Looked up from germline, CDR1 is MNHEY and CDR2 is SMNVEV (reference sequence). With 5 bases clipped from V and 5 bases from J, the junction kept 9 bases outside the gene matches. This CDR3 spans 17 amino acids. CDR3 sequence reads: CASSLSQTSGRGDTQYF. In DNA form, the CDR3 reads TGTGCCAGCAGTCTTAGTCAGACTAGCGGGAGGGGAGATACGCAGTATTTT.